Presented here are 17 T cell receptor beta chains from one specimen sequenced in a study of HIV-infected patients and healthy controls. All unsorted peripheral T cells were captured because whole blood was used without fractionation. cDNA was made from about 500 ng RNA using alpha and beta constant primers. Alpha and beta chain libraries were made separately by chain-specific third strand synthesis with multiplexing indices. Via MiXCR, TCRdb re-called the 5' RACE reads, giving one row per CDR3 protein. The table lists some 17,000 distinct CDR3 sequences, over 9% of them singletons, with approximately 3.4% in the top ten. Sequences were obtained from blood. The receptors shown here come from an adult in good health.

This clonotype was seen at least ten times. The CDR3 sequence: CASTRTTGSGELFF. CDR3 DNA sequence: TGTGCCAGCACCCGAACCACAGGCTCCGGGGAGCTGTTTTTT. The genes are TRBV12-3 or TRBV12-4 and TRBJ2-2; D is possibly TRBD1 (5 bases). V lost 7 bases and J 6 bases, leaving 15 bases between the germline ends. The CDR3 spans 14 residues.

This clonotype was counted at least ten times. The CDR3 region is CSARQGKANGYTF. For the CDR3, the DNA is TGCAGTGCCAGACAGGGCAAAGCGAATGGCTACACCTTC. This rearrangement joins TRBV20-1 to TRBJ1-2, with 7 bases identical to TRBD1. From germline, CDR1 is DFQATT and CDR2 SNEGSKA (reference sequence). The CDR3 has 13 amino acids. The V gene end was trimmed by 6 bases and the J gene end by 6 bases; junction bases not matched to a gene: 10.

The sample holds many counts of this clonotype. The chain joins TRBV7-2 to TRBJ1-4; D is ambiguous. The ends were cut back, 1 base at V and 8 bases at J, with 5 bases in the middle. CDR1 is SGHTA and CDR2 is FQGNSA in the germline V gene. CDR3 length: 12 amino acids. The CDR3 reads CASSLGREKLFF. The DNA for the CDR3 is TGTGCCAGCAGCTTAGGTCGCGAAAAACTGTTTTTT.

In its sample, this clonotype is medium-sized. This rearrangement joins TRBV27 to TRBJ2-5; no clear D. The CDR3 has 16 amino acids. Germline V gene sequence: CDR1 MNHEY, CDR2 SMNVEV (reference sequence). Trimming took 6 bases from V and 1 from J, leaving 18 bases between them. The CDR3 nucleotides are TGTGCCAGCAGCTCCCTCATCGATCCCACCCAAGAGACCCAGTACTTC. The encoded protein is CASSSLIDPTQETQYF.

Ten or more counts support this clonotype. The chain couples TRBV9 to TRBJ2-1; 8 bases fit TRBD2. Germline lookup yields CDR1 SGDLS and CDR2 YYNGEE. The CDR3 has 16 residues. The V gene end was trimmed by 0 bases and the J gene end by 6 bases; junction bases not matched to a gene: 8. For the CDR3, the DNA is TGTGCCAGCAGCGTAGGGAGGGCGGGAGGTACCAATGAGCAGTTCTTC. This sequence encodes CASSVGRAGGTNEQFF.

This clonotype showed up many times. The rearrangement links TRBV9 to TRBJ2-5; D gene unclear. CDR1 and CDR2 from the germline V gene are SGDLS and YYNGEE. V gave up 2 bases and J gave up 2 bases, with 7 bases separating them. The CDR3 loop spans 13 amino acids. CDR3 sequence (DNA): TGTGCCAGCAGCGTTAATAATCAAGAGACCCAGTACTTC. Encoded protein: CASSVNNQETQYF.

This clonotype has a count of ten or more. The chain joins TRBV18 to TRBJ2-3; D unclear. Per germline, CDR1 KGHSH and CDR2 LQKENI. Trimming took 4 bases from V and 5 from J, leaving 10 bases between them. The CDR3 is 13 amino acids. The CDR3, as DNA: TGTGCCAGCTCACTTCGGGTTCAAGATACGCAGTATTTT. It yields the protein CASSLRVQDTQYF.

This clonotype was counted many times. This chain joins TRBV29-1 and TRBJ2-1; possibly TRBD2 for D (7 bases). CDR3 size: 16 residues. With 3 bases removed from V and 5 bases from J, the gap between germline ends came to 20 bases. Germline assignment: CDR1 SQVTM and CDR2 ANQGSEA. The CDR3 DNA follows: TGCAGCGTTGAGGAGGGGGGACCGGGGGGCCACAATGAGCAGTTCTTC. It translates to CSVEEGGPGGHNEQFF.

The sample holds many counts of this clonotype. The chain has TRBV24-1 and TRBJ2-1; D might be TRBD1 (5 bases). The CDR3 spans 13 residues. V was shortened by 6 bases and J by 10 bases, with 15 bases between the two germline ends. Per the germline V gene, CDR1 is KGHDR and CDR2 is SFDVKD. DNA of the CDR3: TGTGCCACCAGTCCCCAGGGATTAAACGAGCAGTTCTTC. As protein: CATSPQGLNEQFF.

At least ten counts were recorded for this clonotype. The chain recombines TRBV2 with TRBJ2-5; 7 nucleotides line up with TRBD1. The germline CDR1 and CDR2 sequences are SNHLY and FYNNEI. This CDR3 is 16 amino acids long. Trimming cost V 6 bases and J 7 bases; bases outside gene matches: 17. The DNA of the CDR3 is TGTGCCAGCAGCCTCCCCTCGACAGGGCCAAGTGGGACCCAGTACTTC. Its protein is CASSLPSTGPSGTQYF.

This clonotype came up many times. The gene calls are TRBV29-1 and TRBJ2-5, with 12 bases aligning to TRBD2. The CDR3 is made up of 14 amino acids. V shed 7 bases and J 2 bases; nucleotides not matched to a gene: 5. Germline CDR1 SQVTM, CDR2 ANQGSEA. CDR3 residues: CSAGTSGPQETQYF. The CDR3, as DNA: TGCAGCGCCGGGACTAGCGGGCCGCAAGAGACCCAGTACTTC.

The table lists this clonotype with a few counts. V usage is TRBV20-1 and J usage is TRBJ1-2; a possible D gene is TRBD1 (6 bases). Trimming took 6 bases from V and 4 from J, leaving 12 bases between them. Germline assignment: CDR1 DFQATT and CDR2 SNEGSKA (reference sequence). The CDR3 length is 12 residues. DNA of the CDR3: TGCAGTGCAGACCGGGACACCTATGGCTACACCTTC. It yields the protein CSADRDTYGYTF.

The table lists this clonotype with many counts. The genes are TRBV7-7 and TRBJ2-1, with 10 bases that match TRBD2. CDR1 and CDR2 from the germline V gene are SSHAT and FNYEAQ (reference sequence). The CDR3 is made up of 15 amino acids. Unmatched junction bases numbered 7, after V lost 1 base and J lost 10 bases. CDR3 in DNA: TGTGCCAGCAGCTTAGAGGCTAGCGGGAGTGGGGAGCAGTTCTTC. Translated: CASSLEASGSGEQFF.

The V gene is TRBV7-9, the J gene TRBJ2-1; 11 bases are a match to TRBD2. The CDR3 covers 16 residues. Germline V CDR1 and CDR2: SEHNR, FQNEAQ (reference sequence). Trimming at V came to 5 bases and at J to 9 bases, leaving 12 bases not matched to a gene. The CDR3 coding sequence is TGTGCCAGCAGCCCTTCGGGTACTAGCGGGAGTGTTGAGCAGTTCTTC. Its protein is CASSPSGTSGSVEQFF.

This clonotype showed up many times. The genes are TRBV20-1 and TRBJ2-5; D gene uncertain. The V gene's germline CDR1 is DFQATT and CDR2 SNEGSKA (reference sequence). Trimming cost V 6 bases and J 5 bases, with 13 bases left between them. This CDR3 has 12 amino acids. This CDR3 reads CSAGGVGETQYF. Here the CDR3 DNA reads TGCAGTGCAGGTGGTGTGGGGGAGACCCAGTACTTC.

This clonotype is medium-sized in the sample. This sequence joins TRBV10-3 and TRBJ2-5; 7 bases agree with TRBD2. Germline loops: CDR1 ENHRY, CDR2 SYGVKD. The V gene end was trimmed by 7 bases and the J gene end by 5 bases; junction bases not matched to a gene: 10. The CDR3 extends over 14 amino acids. The CDR3 here is CAINMAGVDETQYF. CDR3 nucleotides: TGTGCCATCAATATGGCGGGAGTTGACGAGACCCAGTACTTC.

This clonotype was recorded many times. The V gene is TRBV3-1, the J gene TRBJ2-3; 7 positions agree with TRBD2. The CDR3 runs 20 residues. V lost 2 bases to trimming and J lost 3 bases; unmatched junction nucleotides: 20. Germline CDR1 is LGHDT and CDR2 is YNNKEL (reference sequence). CDR3 bases: TGTGCCAGCAGCCAAACTGCCGTGTGGGGAGGGCGGTCCGGGACAGATACGCAGTATTTT. Translated, it gives CASSQTAVWGGRSGTDTQYF.